These 27 T cell receptor beta chains were sequenced from one sample in a study of blood T cell repertoires in COVID-19. Produced via immunoSEQ multiplex PCR; TCRdb's table is partial and in-frame only. The sample has 150,000 to 200,000 clones, roughly 85% seen once. The sequencing sample was made of peripheral blood. The source of these receptors is a man between 60 and 75 years old with active or convalescent COVID-19.

V and J are TRBV7-9 and TRBJ1-1; TRBD1 might be the D (5 bases). Trimming removed 1 base at V and 6 bases at J, with 15 bases between. This CDR3 spans 15 amino acids. Germline CDR1 and CDR2: SEHNR and FQNEAQ (reference sequence). The CDR3: CASSLGRGESSEAFF. CDR3 nucleotide sequence: TGTGCCAGCAGCTTAGGAAGGGGCGAGTCGTCTGAAGCTTTCTTT. The complete variable domain, with remaining parts taken from reference TRBV7-9 and TRBJ1-1, reads DTGVSQNPRHKITKRGQNVTFRCDPISEHNRLYWYRQTLGQGPEFLTYFQNEAQLEKSRLLSDRFSAERPKGSFSTLEIQRTEQGDSAMYLCASSLGRGESSEAFFGQGTRLTVV.

This sequence joins TRBV19 and TRBJ1-5; TRBD1 might be the D (5 bases). The CDR3 is 14 amino acids. Trimming removed 0 bases at V and 8 bases at J, with 11 bases between. Germline lookup yields CDR1 LNHDA and CDR2 SQIVND (reference sequence). The DNA for the CDR3 is TGTGCCAGTAGTATAGAGGGGGGTTTAAAGCCCCAGCATTTT. It is translated as CASSIEGGLKPQHF.

The rearrangement links TRBV11-1 to TRBJ1-6; D perhaps matches TRBD1 (6 bases). V was pared by 4 bases and J by 14 bases, with 21 bases between. The CDR3 consists of 15 residues. Germline V gene lookup returns CDR1 SGHAT and CDR2 FQDESV (reference sequence). CDR3 residues: CASSSIGTQKTTLHF. Here the CDR3 DNA reads TGTGCCAGCAGCTCAATTGGGACACAAAAGACGACCCTCCACTTT.

DNA for the CDR3: TGTGCCAGCAGCGTAGGAGGGGAGTCAGGGGTTCAGCCCCAGCATTTT. Its translation: CASSVGGESGVQPQHF. This chain connects TRBV9 to TRBJ1-5; maybe TRBD1 (6 bases). V lost 0 bases, J lost 6 bases, and 16 bases lay in between. The CDR3 is 16 residues long. CDR1 SGDLS and CDR2 YYNGEE come from the germline V gene.

This chain connects TRBV5-1 to TRBJ1-1; weak D call: TRBD1 (6 bases). CDR1 SGHRS and CDR2 YFSETQ come from the germline V gene. The CDR3 consists of 15 residues. Trimming cost V 0 bases and J 0 bases, with 9 bases left between them. The DNA of the CDR3 is TGCGCCAGCAGCTTGGTGGGGGCGATGAACACTGAAGCTTTCTTT. Encoded protein: CASSLVGAMNTEAFF.

The chain carries TRBV5-1 and TRBJ2-5; 7 bases align to TRBD1. With V trimmed by 2 bases and J by 4 bases, 5 bases remained unmatched. The germline V gene has CDR1 SGHRS and CDR2 YFSETQ. The CDR3 is 14 residues long. The CDR3 reads CASSFGQVPETQYF. The CDR3 coding sequence is TGCGCCAGCAGCTTTGGACAGGTCCCAGAGACCCAGTACTTC.

The count of this clone is one. The rearrangement joins TRBV5-8 to TRBJ1-2; the D gene is possibly TRBD1 (6 bases). The germline gives CDR1 SGHTS, CDR2 YDEGEE. The V end lost 0 bases, the J end lost 6 bases, and 12 bases lay between the germline ends. The CDR3 runs to 14 residues. The CDR3 loop is CASSLDREMDGYTF. The CDR3 nucleotides are TGTGCCAGCAGCTTGGACAGGGAAATGGATGGCTACACCTTC.

The chain carries TRBV18 and TRBJ2-7; 9 nucleotides line up with TRBD1. Trimming took 4 bases from V and 0 from J; bases not matched to a gene: 4. The CDR3 spans 15 residues. Germline assignment: CDR1 KGHSH and CDR2 LQKENI. This CDR3 reads CASSLGTGSSYEQYF. The CDR3 DNA sequence: TGTGCCAGCTCACTGGGGACAGGGAGCTCCTACGAGCAGTACTTC.

The chain links TRBV19 to TRBJ1-4; 7 bases align to TRBD1. Per germline, CDR1 LNHDA and CDR2 SQIVND (reference sequence). V trimming: 1 base; J trimming: 13 bases; junction bases outside the gene matches: 3. The length of the CDR3 is 12 residues. CDR3 protein: CASSIADRRLFF. CDR3 sequence (DNA): TGTGCCAGTAGTATAGCGGACAGGAGACTGTTTTTT.

The gene calls are TRBV11-2 and TRBJ2-1, with 11 bases aligning to TRBD2. V gave up 5 bases and J gave up 9 bases; unmatched junction bases: 15. There are 17 residues in the CDR3. From germline, CDR1 is SGHAT and CDR2 FQNNGV. The CDR3 sequence: CASSRHTSGGRIVEQFF. CDR3 DNA: TGTGCCAGCAGCCGTCATACTAGCGGGGGCCGGATCGTTGAGCAGTTCTTC.

The rearrangement links TRBV19 to TRBJ2-3; D is possibly TRBD2 (5 bases). CDR3 length: 16 residues. Germline values: CDR1 LNHDA, CDR2 SQIVND (reference sequence). Trimming pared 4 bases from V and 6 bases from J, leaving 20 bases between. This CDR3 reads CASSTQRTGRRDTQYF. CDR3 DNA sequence: TGTGCCAGTAGTACCCAACGGACTGGCCGACGCGATACGCAGTATTTT. The variable domain in full, completed from reference TRBV19 and TRBJ2-3, reads DGGITQSPKYLFRKEGQNVTLSCEQNLNHDAMYWYRQDPGQGLRLIYYSQIVNDFQKGDIAEGYSVSREKKESFPLTVTSAQKNPTAFYLCASSTQRTGRRDTQYFGPGTRLTVL.

This clone was seen once. The V and J genes are TRBV6-5 and TRBJ1-5; D uncertain. The CDR3 is 12 residues long. Trimming pared 7 bases from V and 0 bases from J, leaving 4 bases between. The germline V gene has CDR1 MNHEY and CDR2 SVGAGI. CDR3 loop: CASTRSNQPQHF. In nucleotides, the CDR3 is TGTGCCAGCACGCGTAGCAATCAGCCCCAGCATTTT.

CDR3 bases: TGCGCCAGCAGCCGGCAGGGACAGGGGGCGACTGAAGCTTTCTTT. This encodes CASSRQGQGATEAFF. V and J are TRBV5-1 and TRBJ1-1, with TRBD1 identical over 12 bases. The CDR3 spans 15 residues. Trimming cost V 4 bases and J 5 bases; bases outside gene matches: 6. Germline CDR1 reads SGHRS; CDR2 reads YFSETQ. The whole variable domain, remainder taken from reference TRBV5-1 and TRBJ1-1, is KAGVTQTPRYLIKTRGQQVTLSCSPISGHRSVSWYQQTPGQGLQFLFEYFSETQRNKGNFPGRFSGRQFSNSRSEMNVSTLELGDSALYLCASSRQGQGATEAFFGQGTRLTVV.

J is TRBJ1-2 and V is TRBV23-1; perhaps TRBD1 as D (5 bases). TRBV23-1 is noted as an ORF with a role that remains uncertain. CDR3 size: 16 residues. The V end was cut by 0 bases, the J end by 3 bases, with 14 bases between. The CDR3 loop reads CASSQSPGVRDYGYTF. DNA of the CDR3: TGCGCCAGCAGTCAATCTCCGGGTGTCAGGGACTATGGCTACACCTTC.

The chain couples TRBV29-1 to TRBJ1-1; maybe TRBD1 (6 bases). CDR1 is SQVTM and CDR2 is ANQGSEA in the germline V gene. Trimming took off 4 bases at V and 1 base at J, with 10 bases between the two ends. This CDR3 is built from 13 residues. The CDR3 coding sequence is TGCAGCGTTGTTCAGGGGAGGAACACTGAAGCTTTCTTT. Protein: CSVVQGRNTEAFF.

This clone was detected only once. V and J are TRBV6-1 and TRBJ2-3; 7 bases agree with TRBD2. Germline-derived CDR1 and CDR2 are MNHNS and SASEGT. The CDR3 runs 13 residues. Unmatched junction bases numbered 5, after V lost 5 bases and J lost 6 bases. This CDR3 is CASSNTGRDTQYF. The CDR3 region has the DNA TGTGCCAGCAGTAACACCGGGAGGGATACGCAGTATTTT.

The V and J genes are TRBV18 and TRBJ2-5, with D possibly TRBD1 on 6 matching bases. The CDR3 extends over 13 amino acids. CDR1 is KGHSH and CDR2 is LQKENI in the germline V gene. Trimming removed 5 bases at V and 5 bases at J, with 12 bases between. CDR3 DNA sequence: TGTGCCAGCTCAGCGTACAGGGAGGAGACCCAGTACTTC. It specifies CASSAYREETQYF.

CDR3 nucleotide sequence: TGTGCCAGCTCACCACGGGCGACGTCCCGGGGGGCCAACGTCCTGACTTTC. Protein product: CASSPRATSRGANVLTF. The rearrangement joins TRBV18 to TRBJ2-6, with D uncertain. Between the trimmed V and J ends, which lost 1 base and 4 bases, there was a span of 14 bases. This CDR3 contains 17 residues. Germline V lookup: CDR1 KGHSH, CDR2 LQKENI.

CDR3 in amino acids: CASSIDGSQETQYF. The DNA of the CDR3 is TGTGCCAGTAGTATAGATGGCAGCCAAGAGACCCAGTACTTC. The chain couples TRBV19 to TRBJ2-5; D unresolved. V shed 0 bases and J shed 1 base, with 6 bases lying between them. The CDR3 extends over 14 amino acids. Germline assignment: CDR1 LNHDA and CDR2 SQIVND (reference sequence).

The rearrangement links TRBV5-4 to TRBJ2-3; D perhaps matches TRBD2 (7 bases). The CDR3 runs 16 residues. Trimming removed 2 bases at V and 2 bases at J, with 15 bases between. Germline CDR1 SGHNT, CDR2 YYREEE (reference sequence). CDR3 amino acids: CASSLSRGANTDTQYF. The CDR3 coding sequence is TGTGCCAGCAGCTTAAGCCGGGGGGCAAACACAGATACGCAGTATTTT.

This chain uses TRBV9 with TRBJ1-2; 7 bases fit TRBD1. Germline V lookup: CDR1 SGDLS, CDR2 YYNGEE. The CDR3 covers 14 residues. V was pared by 4 bases and J by 4 bases, with 7 bases of the junction left unmatched. CDR3 protein: CASSQDRSGYGYTF. DNA for the CDR3: TGTGCCAGCAGCCAGGACAGGTCGGGCTATGGCTACACCTTC.

This clone was recorded once. The rearrangement links TRBV9 to TRBJ1-4; TRBD1 matches 9 bases. CDR1 SGDLS and CDR2 YYNGEE come from the germline V gene. The CDR3 loop spans 15 amino acids. Trimming took 4 bases from V and 7 from J; bases not matched to a gene: 8. The CDR3 reads CASSLQQGAGEKLFF. The CDR3 DNA reads as TGTGCCAGCAGCTTACAACAGGGGGCGGGTGAAAAACTGTTTTTT.

The rearrangement uses TRBV24-1 and TRBJ2-3; D perhaps matches TRBD1 (5 bases). CDR1 and CDR2 from the germline V gene are KGHDR and SFDVKD. V was shortened by 5 bases and J by 1 base, with 18 bases between the two germline ends. The CDR3 has 17 residues. The chain's CDR3 is CATSARASSVGTDTQYF. The CDR3 coding sequence is TGTGCCACCAGTGCCAGGGCATCTTCGGTGGGCACAGATACGCAGTATTTT.

The V call is TRBV6-5, the J call TRBJ1-2; D is possibly TRBD1 (5 bases). The germline CDR1 and CDR2 sequences are MNHEY and SVGAGI. The CDR3 totals 15 residues. The germline V and J ends were trimmed by 0 bases and 13 bases, with 21 bases remaining between them. The CDR3 region has the DNA TGTGCCAGCAGTTACTCGTTCCGTTTTACAGGTCGGTTCACCTTC. Its protein is CASSYSFRFTGRFTF.

V gene TRBV5-6 combines with J gene TRBJ1-5; TRBD1 is a possible D gene (6 bases). V was clipped by 4 bases and J by 5 bases, with 16 bases between them. The germline gives CDR1 SGHDT, CDR2 YYEEEE. There are 15 residues in the CDR3. The CDR3 region has the DNA TGTGCCAGCAGCGATCAAACGGACAGATATCAGCCCCAGCATTTT. Its translation: CASSDQTDRYQPQHF.

The chain has TRBV5-1 and TRBJ1-2; no firm D call. V was clipped by 3 bases and J by 1 base, with 13 bases between them. The CDR3 spans 15 residues. Germline lookup yields CDR1 SGHRS and CDR2 YFSETQ. CDR3 sequence reads: CASSSQPQDNYGYTF. The CDR3 nucleotides are TGCGCCAGCAGCTCGCAACCACAAGATAACTATGGCTACACCTTC. Full variable domain (remainder filled in from reference TRBV5-1 and TRBJ1-2): KAGVTQTPRYLIKTRGQQVTLSCSPISGHRSVSWYQQTPGQGLQFLFEYFSETQRNKGNFPGRFSGRQFSNSRSEMNVSTLELGDSALYLCASSSQPQDNYGYTFGSGTRLTVV.

This clone was seen more than once but under ten times. The rearrangement uses TRBV6-5 and TRBJ1-2; D gene ambiguous. The germline gives CDR1 MNHEY, CDR2 SVGAGI. Between the trimmed V and J ends, which lost 6 bases and 5 bases, there was a span of 19 bases. This CDR3 has 15 residues. The CDR3 reads CASRPTMRSVYGYTF. CDR3 coding DNA: TGTGCCAGCAGGCCCACCATGAGGTCCGTATATGGCTACACCTTC.